The 3 T cell receptor beta chains presented below share a single source sample, sequenced in a study of CD8 T cells in Susac syndrome. Reverse transcription of roughly 0.5 to 1 ug RNA used random hexamers. TCRdb recomputed calls from the immunoSEQ multiplex PCR reads with MiXCR, one row per CDR3 protein. The sample holds 200,000 or so distinct CDR3 sequences, nearly 95% seen once. Sequencing was carried out using CD4+ T cells from PBMCs. Source of these receptors: a human donor with multiple sclerosis.

This chain connects TRBV29-1 to TRBJ2-3; 8 bases fit TRBD2. CDR3 length: 13 amino acids. V lost 5 bases to trimming and J lost 2 bases; unmatched junction nucleotides: 3. Germline values: CDR1 SQVTM, CDR2 ANQGSEA. DNA for the CDR3: TGCAGCGTTAGGGGACTAGTCACAGATACGCAGTATTTT. It codes for CSVRGLVTDTQYF.

This chain joins TRBV12-3 or TRBV12-4 and TRBJ2-5; the D gene is possibly TRBD1 (6 bases). CDR3 length: 15 amino acids. The V end lost 3 bases, the J end lost 5 bases, and 16 bases lay between the germline ends. The CDR3 DNA reads TGTGCCAGCAGTTTCCAGAGAACAGGGCCGGAGACCCAGTACTTC. It encodes CASSFQRTGPETQYF.

V is TRBV29-1 and J is TRBJ1-5, with a tentative D call TRBD1 (5 bases). The V and J ends lost 4 bases and 3 bases respectively, with 10 bases between them. Germline values: CDR1 SQVTM, CDR2 ANQGSEA. This CDR3 is built from 13 residues. CDR3 residues: CSVGAGLNQPQHF. Here the CDR3 DNA reads TGCAGCGTTGGGGCAGGGCTCAATCAGCCCCAGCATTTT.